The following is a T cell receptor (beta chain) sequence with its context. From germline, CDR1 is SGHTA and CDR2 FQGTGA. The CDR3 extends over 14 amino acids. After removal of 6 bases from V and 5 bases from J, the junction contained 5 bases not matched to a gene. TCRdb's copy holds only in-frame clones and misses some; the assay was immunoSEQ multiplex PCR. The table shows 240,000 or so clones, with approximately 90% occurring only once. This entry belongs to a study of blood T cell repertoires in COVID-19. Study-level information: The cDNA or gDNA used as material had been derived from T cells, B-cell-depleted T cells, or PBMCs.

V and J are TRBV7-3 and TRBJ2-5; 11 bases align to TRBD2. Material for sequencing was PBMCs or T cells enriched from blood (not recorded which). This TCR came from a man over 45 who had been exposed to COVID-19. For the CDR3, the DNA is TGTGCCAGCAGTCGTAGCGGGAGGGCGGAGACCCAGTACTTC. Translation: CASSRSGRAETQYF.